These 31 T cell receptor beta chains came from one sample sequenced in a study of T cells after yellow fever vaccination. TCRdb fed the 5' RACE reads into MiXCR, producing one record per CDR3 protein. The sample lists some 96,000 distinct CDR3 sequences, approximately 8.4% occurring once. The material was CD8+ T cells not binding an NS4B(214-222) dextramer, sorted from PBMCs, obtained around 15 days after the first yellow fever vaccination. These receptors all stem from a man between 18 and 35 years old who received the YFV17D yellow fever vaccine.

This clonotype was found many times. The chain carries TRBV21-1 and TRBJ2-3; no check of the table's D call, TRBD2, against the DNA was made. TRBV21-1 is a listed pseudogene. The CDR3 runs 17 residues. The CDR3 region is CASSKDPPSVNTDTQYF. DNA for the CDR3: TGTGCCAGCAGCAAAGATCCCCCTAGCGTCAACACAGATACGCAGTATTTT.

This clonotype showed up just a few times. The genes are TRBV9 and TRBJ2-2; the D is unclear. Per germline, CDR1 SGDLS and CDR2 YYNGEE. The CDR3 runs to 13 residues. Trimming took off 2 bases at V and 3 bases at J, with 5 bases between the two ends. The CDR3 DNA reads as TGTGCCAGCAGCGTCAGCGACACCGGGGAGCTGTTTTTT. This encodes CASSVSDTGELFF.

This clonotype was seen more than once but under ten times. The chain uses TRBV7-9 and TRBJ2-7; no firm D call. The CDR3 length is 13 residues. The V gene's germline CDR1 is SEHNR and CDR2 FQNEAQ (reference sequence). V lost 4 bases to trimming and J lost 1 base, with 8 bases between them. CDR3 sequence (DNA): TGTGCCAGCAGCTCCGGGTTGTCCTACGAGCAGTACGTC. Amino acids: CASSSGLSYEQYV.

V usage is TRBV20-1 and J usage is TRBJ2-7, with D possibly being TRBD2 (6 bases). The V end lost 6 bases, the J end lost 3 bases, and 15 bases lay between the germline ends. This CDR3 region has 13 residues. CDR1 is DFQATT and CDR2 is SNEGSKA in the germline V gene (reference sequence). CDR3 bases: TGCAGTGCCGCACGGTTGGGAGGCTACGAGCAGTACGTC. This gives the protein CSAARLGGYEQYV.

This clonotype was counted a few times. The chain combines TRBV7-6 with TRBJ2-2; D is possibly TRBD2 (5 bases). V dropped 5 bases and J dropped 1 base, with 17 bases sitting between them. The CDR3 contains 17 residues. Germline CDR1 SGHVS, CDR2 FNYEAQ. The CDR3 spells CASSKWAKSGNTGELFF. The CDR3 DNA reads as TGTGCCAGCAGCAAATGGGCCAAAAGCGGGAACACCGGGGAGCTGTTTTTT.

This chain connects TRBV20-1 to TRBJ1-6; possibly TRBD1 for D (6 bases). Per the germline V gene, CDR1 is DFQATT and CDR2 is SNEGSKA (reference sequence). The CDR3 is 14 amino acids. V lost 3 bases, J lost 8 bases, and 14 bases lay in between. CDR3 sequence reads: CSARNPGADSPLHF. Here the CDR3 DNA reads TGCAGTGCTAGGAACCCGGGGGCGGATTCACCCCTCCACTTT.

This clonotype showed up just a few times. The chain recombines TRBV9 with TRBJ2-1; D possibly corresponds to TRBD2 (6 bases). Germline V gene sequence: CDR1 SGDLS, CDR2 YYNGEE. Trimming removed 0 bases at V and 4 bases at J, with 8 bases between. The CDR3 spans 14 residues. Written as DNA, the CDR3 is TGTGCCAGCAGCGTAGGCGGGGAATACAATGAGCAGTTCTTC. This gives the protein CASSVGGEYNEQFF. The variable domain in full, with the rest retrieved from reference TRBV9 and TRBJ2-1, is DSGVTQTPKHLITATGQRVTLRCSPRSGDLSVYWYQQSLDQGLQFLIQYYNGEERAKGNILERFSAQQFPDLHSELNLSSLELGDSALYFCASSVGGEYNEQFFGPGTRLTVL.

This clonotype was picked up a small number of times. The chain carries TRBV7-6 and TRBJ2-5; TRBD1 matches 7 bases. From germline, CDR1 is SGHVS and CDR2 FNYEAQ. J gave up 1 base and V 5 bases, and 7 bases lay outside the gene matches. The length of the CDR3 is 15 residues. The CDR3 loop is CASSPGTASQETQYF. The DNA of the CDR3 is TGTGCCAGCAGCCCCGGGACAGCCAGCCAAGAGACCCAGTACTTC. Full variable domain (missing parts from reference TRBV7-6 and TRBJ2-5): GAGVSQSPRYKVTKRGQDVALRCDPISGHVSLYWYRQALGQGPEFLTYFNYEAQQDKSGLPNDRFSAERPEGSISTLTIQRTEQRDSAMYRCASSPGTASQETQYFGPGTRLLVL.

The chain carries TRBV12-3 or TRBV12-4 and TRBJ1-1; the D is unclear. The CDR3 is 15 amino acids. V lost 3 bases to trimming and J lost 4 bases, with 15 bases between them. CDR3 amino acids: CASSFQNLAGTEAFF. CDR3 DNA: TGTGCCAGCAGTTTCCAAAACCTAGCGGGCACTGAAGCTTTCTTT.

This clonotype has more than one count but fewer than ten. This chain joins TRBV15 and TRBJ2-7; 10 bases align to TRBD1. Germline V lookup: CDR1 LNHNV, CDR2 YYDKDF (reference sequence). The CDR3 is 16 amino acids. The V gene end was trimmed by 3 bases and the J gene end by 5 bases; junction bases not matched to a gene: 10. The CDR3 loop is CATSRGRDRGPHEQYV. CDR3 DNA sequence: TGTGCCACCAGCAGGGGCCGGGACAGGGGTCCCCACGAGCAGTACGTC.

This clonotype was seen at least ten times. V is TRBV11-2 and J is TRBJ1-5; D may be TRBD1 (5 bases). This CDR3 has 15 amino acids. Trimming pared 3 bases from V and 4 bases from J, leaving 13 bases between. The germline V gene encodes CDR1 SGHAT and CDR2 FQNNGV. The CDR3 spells CASSFGAGSNQPQHF. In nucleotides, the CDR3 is TGTGCCAGCAGCTTTGGGGCCGGGTCGAATCAGCCCCAGCATTTT. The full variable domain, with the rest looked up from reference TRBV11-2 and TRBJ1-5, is EAGVAQSPRYKIIEKRQSVAFWCNPISGHATLYWYQQILGQGPKLLIQFQNNGVVDDSQLPKDRFSAERLKGVDSTLKIQPAKLEDSAVYLCASSFGAGSNQPQHFGDGTRLSIL.

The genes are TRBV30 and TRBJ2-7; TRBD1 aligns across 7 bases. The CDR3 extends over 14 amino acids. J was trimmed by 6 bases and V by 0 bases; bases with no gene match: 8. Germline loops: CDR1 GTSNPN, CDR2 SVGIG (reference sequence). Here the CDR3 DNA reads TGTGCCTGGAGTGTAGTAGGGTCAGGGGGCGAGCAGTACTTC. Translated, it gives CAWSVVGSGGEQYF.

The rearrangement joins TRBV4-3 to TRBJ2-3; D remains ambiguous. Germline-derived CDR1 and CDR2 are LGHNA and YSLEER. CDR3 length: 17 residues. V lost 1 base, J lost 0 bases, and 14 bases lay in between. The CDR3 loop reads CASSQGWADTSTDTQYF. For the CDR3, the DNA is TGCGCCAGCAGCCAAGGGTGGGCAGACACTAGCACAGATACGCAGTATTTT.

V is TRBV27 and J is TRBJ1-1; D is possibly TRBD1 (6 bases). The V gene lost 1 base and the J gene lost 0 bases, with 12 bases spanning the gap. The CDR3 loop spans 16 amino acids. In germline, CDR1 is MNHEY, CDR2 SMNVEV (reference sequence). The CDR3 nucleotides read TGTGCCAGCAGTTTATTGGGAGGGGGGATGAACACTGAAGCTTTCTTT. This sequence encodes CASSLLGGGMNTEAFF.

The CDR3 DNA reads as TGCAGTGCTAGAAGGACTAGCGGGGACACCGGGGAGCTGTTTTTT. The encoded protein is CSARRTSGDTGELFF. This chain joins TRBV20-1 and TRBJ2-2, with 12 nucleotides matching TRBD2. The CDR3 loop spans 15 amino acids. Per the germline V gene, CDR1 is DFQATT and CDR2 is SNEGSKA (reference sequence). V shed 2 bases, J shed 3 bases, and the junction held 1 base outside the gene matches.

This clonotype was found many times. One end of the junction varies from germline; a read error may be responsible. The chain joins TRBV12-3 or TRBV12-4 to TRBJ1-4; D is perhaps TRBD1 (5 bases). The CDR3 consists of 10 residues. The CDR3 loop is CASSSGGFSF. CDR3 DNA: TGTGCCAGCAGCTCCGGGGGGTTTTCTTTT.

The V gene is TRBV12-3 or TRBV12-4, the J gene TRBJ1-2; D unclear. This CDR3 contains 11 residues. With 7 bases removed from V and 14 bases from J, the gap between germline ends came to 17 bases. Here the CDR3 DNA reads TGTGCCAGCACCGCGGGGTCCTTGGCTACCTTC. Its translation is CASTAGSLATF.

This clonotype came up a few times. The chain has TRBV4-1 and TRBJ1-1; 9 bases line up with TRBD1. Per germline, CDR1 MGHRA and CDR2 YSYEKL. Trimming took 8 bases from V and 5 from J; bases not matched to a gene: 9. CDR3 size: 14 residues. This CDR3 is CASVQQGAGTEAFF. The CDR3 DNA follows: TGCGCCAGCGTCCAACAGGGGGCGGGGACTGAAGCTTTCTTT.

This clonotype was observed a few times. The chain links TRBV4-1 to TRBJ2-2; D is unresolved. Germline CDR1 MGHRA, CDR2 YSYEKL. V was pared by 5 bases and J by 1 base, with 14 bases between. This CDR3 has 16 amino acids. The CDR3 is CASSNQGRVNTGELFF. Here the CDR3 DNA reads TGCGCCAGCAGCAATCAAGGAAGGGTGAACACCGGGGAGCTGTTTTTT.

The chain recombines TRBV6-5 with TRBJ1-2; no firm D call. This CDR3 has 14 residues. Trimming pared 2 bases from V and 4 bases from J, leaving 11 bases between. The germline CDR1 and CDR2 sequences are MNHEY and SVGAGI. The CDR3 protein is CASSYGRHLYGYTF. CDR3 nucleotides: TGTGCCAGCAGTTACGGACGGCATCTCTATGGCTACACCTTC.

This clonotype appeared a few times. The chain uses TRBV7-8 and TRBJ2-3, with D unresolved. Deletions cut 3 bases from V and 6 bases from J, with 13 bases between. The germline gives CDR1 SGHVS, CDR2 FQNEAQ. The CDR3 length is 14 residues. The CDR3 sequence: CASSLFSSRDTQYF. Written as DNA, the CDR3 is TGTGCCAGCAGCTTGTTCAGTTCAAGGGATACGCAGTATTTT. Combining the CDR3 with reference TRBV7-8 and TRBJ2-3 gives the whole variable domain GAGVSQSPRYKVAKRGQDVALRCDPISGHVSLFWYQQALGQGPEFLTYFQNEAQLDKSGLPSDRFFAERPEGSVSTLKIQRTQQEDSAVYLCASSLFSSRDTQYFGPGTRLTVL.

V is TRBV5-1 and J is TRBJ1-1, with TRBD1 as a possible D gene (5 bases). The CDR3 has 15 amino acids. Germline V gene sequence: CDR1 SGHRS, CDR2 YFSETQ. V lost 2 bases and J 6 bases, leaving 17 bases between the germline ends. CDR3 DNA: TGCGCCAGCAGCTTAGGGACGCCCGGGGGGGCTGAAGCTTTCTTT. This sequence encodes CASSLGTPGGAEAFF.

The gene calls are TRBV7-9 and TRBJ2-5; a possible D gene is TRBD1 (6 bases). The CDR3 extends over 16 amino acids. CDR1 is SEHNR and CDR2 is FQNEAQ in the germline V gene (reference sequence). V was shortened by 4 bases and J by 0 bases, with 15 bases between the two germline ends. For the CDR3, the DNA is TGTGCCAGCAGCTCAGGGGTATTGTTAAACCAAGAGACCCAGTACTTC. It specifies CASSSGVLLNQETQYF.

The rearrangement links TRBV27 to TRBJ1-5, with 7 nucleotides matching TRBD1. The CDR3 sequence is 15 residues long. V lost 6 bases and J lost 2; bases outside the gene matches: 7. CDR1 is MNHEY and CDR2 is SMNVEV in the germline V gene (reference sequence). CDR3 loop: CASSRITGGNQPQHF. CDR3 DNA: TGTGCCAGCAGCCGAATTACAGGGGGCAATCAGCCCCAGCATTTT.

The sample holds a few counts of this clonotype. CDR3 region: CSASEGPTLSWETQYF. The CDR3 DNA reads TGCAGTGCTAGCGAGGGGCCAACCCTGAGCTGGGAGACCCAGTACTTC. The V and J genes are TRBV20-1 and TRBJ2-5; possibly TRBD1 or TRBD2 for D (5 bases each). The germline CDR1 and CDR2 sequences are DFQATT and SNEGSKA (reference sequence). The CDR3 runs 16 residues. With 3 bases removed from V and 5 bases from J, the gap between germline ends came to 22 bases.

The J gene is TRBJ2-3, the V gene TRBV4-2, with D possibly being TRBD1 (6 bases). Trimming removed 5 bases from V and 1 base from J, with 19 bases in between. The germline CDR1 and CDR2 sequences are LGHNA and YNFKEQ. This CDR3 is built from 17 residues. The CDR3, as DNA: TGTGCCAGCAGCACAAGCGACAGGTCAGGTGGCACAGATACGCAGTATTTT. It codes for CASSTSDRSGGTDTQYF.

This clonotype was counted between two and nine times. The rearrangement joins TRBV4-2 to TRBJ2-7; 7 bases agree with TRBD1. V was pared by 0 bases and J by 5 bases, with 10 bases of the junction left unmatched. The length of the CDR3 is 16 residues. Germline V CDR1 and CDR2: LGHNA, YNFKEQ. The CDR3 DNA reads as TGTGCCAGCAGCCAAGATGGGCCAGGGGGTCGTGACGAGCAGTACGTC. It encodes CASSQDGPGGRDEQYV.

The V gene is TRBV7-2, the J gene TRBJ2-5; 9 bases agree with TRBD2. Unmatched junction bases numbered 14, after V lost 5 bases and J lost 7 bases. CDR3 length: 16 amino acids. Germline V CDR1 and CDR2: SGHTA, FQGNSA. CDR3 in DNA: TGTGCCAGCAGCCCCCGGGAGCGGGGGGTCCTGTGGACCCAGTACTTC. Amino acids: CASSPRERGVLWTQYF.

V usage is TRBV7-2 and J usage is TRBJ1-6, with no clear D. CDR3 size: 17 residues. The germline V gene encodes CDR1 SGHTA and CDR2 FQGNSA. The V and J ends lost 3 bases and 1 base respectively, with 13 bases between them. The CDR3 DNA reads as TGTGCCAGCAGCTTGGATCCGGGGTGGTCCTATAATTCACCCCTCCACTTT. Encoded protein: CASSLDPGWSYNSPLHF.

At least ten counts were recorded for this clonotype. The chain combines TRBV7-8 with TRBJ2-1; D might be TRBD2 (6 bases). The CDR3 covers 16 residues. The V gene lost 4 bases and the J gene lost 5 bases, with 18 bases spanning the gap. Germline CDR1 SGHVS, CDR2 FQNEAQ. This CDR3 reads CASSYREAGGDNEQFF. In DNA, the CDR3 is TGTGCCAGCAGCTACCGAGAGGCTGGAGGGGACAATGAGCAGTTCTTC. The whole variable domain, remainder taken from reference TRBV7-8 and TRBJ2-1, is GAGVSQSPRYKVAKRGQDVALRCDPISGHVSLFWYQQALGQGPEFLTYFQNEAQLDKSGLPSDRFFAERPEGSVSTLKIQRTQQEDSAVYLCASSYREAGGDNEQFFGPGTRLTVL.

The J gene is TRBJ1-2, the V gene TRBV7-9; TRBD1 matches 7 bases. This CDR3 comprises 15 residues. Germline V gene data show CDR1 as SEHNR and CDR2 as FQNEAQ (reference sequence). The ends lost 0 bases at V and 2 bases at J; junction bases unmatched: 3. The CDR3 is CASSLALTGNYGYTF. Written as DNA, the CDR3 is TGTGCCAGCAGCTTAGCCTTGACAGGGAACTATGGCTACACCTTC.